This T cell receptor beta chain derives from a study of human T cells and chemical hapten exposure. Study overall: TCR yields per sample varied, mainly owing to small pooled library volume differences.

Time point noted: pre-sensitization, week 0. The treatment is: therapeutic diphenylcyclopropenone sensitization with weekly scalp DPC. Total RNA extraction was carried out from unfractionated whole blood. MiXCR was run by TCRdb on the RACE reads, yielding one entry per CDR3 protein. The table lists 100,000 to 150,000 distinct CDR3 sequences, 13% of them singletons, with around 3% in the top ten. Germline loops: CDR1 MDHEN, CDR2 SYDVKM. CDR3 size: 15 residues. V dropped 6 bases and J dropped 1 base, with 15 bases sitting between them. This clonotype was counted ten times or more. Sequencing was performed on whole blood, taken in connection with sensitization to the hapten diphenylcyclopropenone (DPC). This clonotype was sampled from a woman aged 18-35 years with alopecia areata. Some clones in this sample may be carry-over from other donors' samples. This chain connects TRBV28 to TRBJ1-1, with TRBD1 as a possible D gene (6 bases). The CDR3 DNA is TGTGCCAGCAGGGCCGGGGGCCCCGGGAACACTGAAGCTTTCTTT. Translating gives CASRAGGPGNTEAFF.